The sequence of this TCR beta chain was determined in a study of cytomegalovirus exposure and HLA in healthy donors. The study's findings and limits: In vitro confirmation showed a few CMV-associated chains to be CMV antigen specific. High specificity and sensitivity for cytomegalovirus status were reported for the classifier. The TCR clusters that emerged in the first cohort tended, a later analysis found, to co-occur in the 120 or so validation repertoires.

The validation cohort, a group of 120 subjects, included the donors and was separate from the roughly 600-subject first cohort. Per germline, CDR1 SGHTA and CDR2 FQGNSA. Trimming took 9 bases from V and 4 from J, leaving 13 bases between them. The CDR3 loop spans 13 amino acids. Measured with immunoSEQ multiplex PCR; TCRdb has only the in-frame clones, and not every one. The data contain over 200,000 clones, around nine tenths of them singletons. Comment on this clone: The antigen is not known.

The sequencing sample was made of PBMCs. The J gene is TRBJ1-5, the V gene TRBV7-2, with TRBD1 as a possible D gene (6 bases). This TCR was recovered from a woman younger than 30 in good health and CMV-seropositive. CDR3 sequence reads: CASTPDRNQPQHF. The CDR3 DNA is TGTGCCAGTACCCCGGACAGAAATCAGCCCCAGCATTTT.